The 25 T cell receptor beta chains in this list originate from one sample, sequenced in a study of blood T cell repertoires in COVID-19. Generated by immunoSEQ multiplex PCR, the TCRdb table keeps only in-frame clones and is missing some. The table records around 21,000 clones, more than 65% of them present only once. What was sequenced was peripheral blood. Source of these receptors: a man older than 75 with acute or convalescent COVID-19.

This sequence joins TRBV25-1 and TRBJ1-1; TRBD1 matches 8 bases. The CDR3 sequence is 14 residues long. V trimming: 6 bases; J trimming: 0 bases; junction bases outside the gene matches: 3. Germline V gene data show CDR1 as MGHDK and CDR2 as SYGVNS. The CDR3 bases are TGTGCCAGCAGCGGACAGGGAATGAACACTGAAGCTTTCTTT. This encodes CASSGQGMNTEAFF.

The V and J genes are TRBV5-4 and TRBJ2-2; maybe TRBD2 (6 bases). V shed 0 bases and J shed 2 bases, with 11 bases lying between them. The germline V gene has CDR1 SGHNT and CDR2 YYREEE (reference sequence). The CDR3 runs to 16 residues. Here the CDR3 reads CASSLVAVRNTGELFF. CDR3 coding DNA: TGTGCCAGCAGCTTGGTAGCGGTCAGAAACACCGGGGAGCTGTTTTTT. Looking up the rest from reference TRBV5-4 and TRBJ2-2 gives the full variable domain: ETGVTQSPTHLIKTRGQQVTLRCSSQSGHNTVSWYQQALGQGPQFIFQYYREEENGRGNFPPRFSGLQFPNYSSELNVNALELDDSALYLCASSLVAVRNTGELFFGEGSRLTVL.

The chain links TRBV29-1 to TRBJ1-1, with D perhaps matching TRBD1 (5 bases). Germline lookup yields CDR1 SQVTM and CDR2 ANQGSEA. Trimming cost V 5 bases and J 10 bases, with 23 bases left between them. This CDR3 spans 14 amino acids. The DNA of the CDR3 is TGCAGCGTTTCCCCCGACCTACAGGCCCGTGCAGCTTTCTTT. Encoded protein: CSVSPDLQARAAFF.

This clone has just a few counts. The V gene is TRBV19, the J gene TRBJ2-4; D perhaps matches TRBD1 (6 bases). The CDR3 contains 11 residues. Germline loops: CDR1 LNHDA, CDR2 SQIVND (reference sequence). Trimming left V 10 bases short and J 15 bases short, with 19 bases between. CDR3 protein: CATRRRDMWYF. CDR3 in DNA: TGTGCCACCAGGCGACGGGACATGTGGTACTTC.

V and J are TRBV7-9 and TRBJ2-7; D is perhaps TRBD1 (5 bases). V was pared by 5 bases and J by 6 bases, with 23 bases between. The CDR3 sequence is 16 residues long. Germline V gene sequence: CDR1 SEHNR, CDR2 FQNEAQ (reference sequence). This CDR3 reads CASSQVHYGVGLEQYF. The CDR3 DNA reads TGTGCCAGCAGCCAGGTCCATTACGGAGTGGGGCTCGAGCAGTACTTC.

This clone was counted a single time. The CDR3 DNA is TGTGCCAGCAGCGCGGCCGGAAACACCATATATTTT. It encodes CASSAAGNTIYF. The J gene is TRBJ1-3, the V gene TRBV7-9; D unclear. V was shortened by 5 bases and J by 4 bases, with 6 bases between the two germline ends. The CDR3 runs 12 residues. Looked up from germline, CDR1 is SEHNR and CDR2 is FQNEAQ (reference sequence).

This rearrangement joins TRBV19 to TRBJ1-2; D gene unclear. Germline V gene lookup returns CDR1 LNHDA and CDR2 SQIVND (reference sequence). The ends were cut back, 3 bases at V and 6 bases at J, with 14 bases in the middle. The CDR3 has 14 residues. CDR3 sequence (DNA): TGTGCCAGTAGTATCCCGGGGAGGGAGGATGGCTACACCTTC. Encoded protein: CASSIPGREDGYTF.

This clone was counted a few times. This rearrangement joins TRBV29-1 to TRBJ2-1, with TRBD2 identical over 10 bases. The V gene end was trimmed by 2 bases and the J gene end by 10 bases; junction bases not matched to a gene: 11. The germline gives CDR1 SQVTM, CDR2 ANQGSEA. This CDR3 contains 15 residues. The CDR3 sequence is CSVESLAGVLVEQFF. The CDR3 nucleotides read TGCAGCGTTGAAAGTCTAGCGGGAGTGTTGGTCGAGCAGTTCTTC.

The rearrangement uses TRBV14 and TRBJ2-1; possibly TRBD2 for D (5 bases). V lost 1 base and J lost 5, with 15 bases in between. Germline CDR1 and CDR2: SGHDN and FVKESK. The CDR3 is made up of 16 amino acids. CDR3 DNA: TGTGCCAGCAGCCAAGTCGTGGGAGCTCTCAACAATGAGCAGTTCTTC. Its protein product is CASSQVVGALNNEQFF. The full variable domain, rest sourced from reference TRBV14 and TRBJ2-1, is EAGVTQFPSHSVIEKGQTVTLRCDPISGHDNLYWYRRVMGKEIKFLLHFVKESKQDESGMPNNRFLAERTGGTYSTLKVQPAELEDSGVYFCASSQVVGALNNEQFFGPGTRLTVL.

This clone was seen once. The chain employs TRBV6-5 and TRBJ1-1, with D possibly matching TRBD1 (6 bases). Between the trimmed V and J ends, which lost 7 bases and 1 base, there was a span of 13 bases. This CDR3 is built from 14 residues. Looked up from germline, CDR1 is MNHEY and CDR2 is SVGAGI. CDR3 nucleotides: TGTGCCAGCACCAGGGGCAGGGAGAACACTGAAGCTTTCTTT. It encodes CASTRGRENTEAFF.

The chain recombines TRBV19 with TRBJ2-2, with TRBD2 as a possible D gene (6 bases). CDR1 is LNHDA, CDR2 SQIVND, per germline (reference sequence). This CDR3 comprises 14 residues. The V gene lost 8 bases and the J gene lost 2 bases, with 12 bases spanning the gap. The CDR3, as DNA: TGTGCCAGTTCAGCCGGGACTAACACCGGGGAGCTGTTTTTT. Translated: CASSAGTNTGELFF.

The rearrangement joins TRBV4-2 to TRBJ2-5; 10 bases map to TRBD1. The germline V gene has CDR1 LGHNA and CDR2 YNFKEQ. Losses at the gene ends were 0 bases for V and 6 bases for J; bases not matched to a gene: 4. This CDR3 spans 15 amino acids. CDR3 region: CASSQEGDRGQTQYF. The CDR3 DNA sequence: TGTGCCAGCAGCCAAGAAGGGGACAGGGGTCAGACCCAGTACTTC.

V is TRBV12-3 or TRBV12-4 and J is TRBJ2-4; TRBD2 aligns across 10 bases. The CDR3 contains 13 residues. The J segment lost 15 bases and the V segment lost 7 bases, leaving 12 bases of the junction unmatched. The CDR3, as DNA: TGTGCCAGCATTGGGGGGGCTAGCGGGAGTATGTACTTC. Its translation: CASIGGASGSMYF.

The chain combines TRBV10-3 with TRBJ2-2, with 12 bases fitting TRBD1. Germline V gene sequence: CDR1 ENHRY, CDR2 SYGVKD. This CDR3 contains 16 residues. V lost 4 bases and J lost 4; bases outside the gene matches: 4. CDR3 amino acids: CAISGGQGAGTGELFF. CDR3 in DNA: TGTGCCATCAGTGGGGGACAGGGGGCGGGCACCGGGGAGCTGTTTTTT.

The chain recombines TRBV7-2 with TRBJ2-5; TRBD2 aligns across 8 bases. The CDR3 is 14 residues long. CDR1 SGHTA and CDR2 FQGNSA come from the germline V gene. Trimming removed 6 bases from V and 3 bases from J; junction bases left unmatched: 6. Here the CDR3 DNA reads TGTGCCAGCAGTCAAGCGGGAGTTAAAGAGACCCAGTACTTC. Translation gives CASSQAGVKETQYF.

The chain links TRBV6-4 to TRBJ2-1; D call uncertain. CDR3 length: 17 amino acids. Between the trimmed V and J ends, which lost 0 bases and 1 base, there was a span of 13 bases. Germline V gene sequence: CDR1 MRHNA, CDR2 SNTAGT. CDR3 nucleotide sequence: TGTGCCAGCAGTGACTCATACAACTACCAATCCTACAATGAGCAGTTCTTC. Translating it yields CASSDSYNYQSYNEQFF.

By share, this clone ranks as medium-sized. The chain combines TRBV5-4 with TRBJ2-2; TRBD1 matches at 7 bases. The J segment lost 7 bases and the V segment lost 0 bases, leaving 3 bases of the junction unmatched. CDR1 is SGHNT, CDR2 YYREEE, per germline (reference sequence). CDR3 length: 14 amino acids. The CDR3 region is CASSLGQGIGELFF. CDR3 coding DNA: TGTGCCAGCAGCTTGGGACAGGGCATCGGGGAGCTGTTTTTT.

The rearrangement uses TRBV5-1 and TRBJ2-7; 11 nucleotides line up with TRBD1. CDR3 size: 16 residues. The germline gives CDR1 SGHRS, CDR2 YFSETQ. J gave up 3 bases and V 4 bases, and 9 bases lay outside the gene matches. This CDR3 is CASSITGGTGGYEQYF. Written as DNA, the CDR3 is TGCGCCAGCAGCATAACTGGGGGGACAGGGGGCTACGAGCAGTACTTC.

This clone has a handful of counts. This chain joins TRBV6-2 or TRBV6-3 and TRBJ1-1; D unclear. Germline assignment: CDR1 MNHEY and CDR2 SVGEGT. The CDR3 runs to 12 residues. Trimming cost V 4 bases and J 0 bases, with 3 bases left between them. CDR3 nucleotides: TGTGCCAGCAGTTCAGTGAACACTGAAGCTTTCTTT. Its protein product is CASSSVNTEAFF.

This clone was seen a few times. V is TRBV5-8 and J is TRBJ2-5; TRBD1 agrees at 7 bases. Trimming removed 1 base from V and 2 bases from J; junction bases left unmatched: 8. The CDR3 has 16 amino acids. Per germline, CDR1 SGHTS and CDR2 YDEGEE. CDR3 sequence reads: CASSLYSAGGQETQYF. The CDR3 DNA follows: TGTGCCAGCAGCTTGTATTCGGCAGGGGGACAAGAGACCCAGTACTTC. The whole variable domain, remainder taken from reference TRBV5-8 and TRBJ2-5, is EAGVTQSPTHLIKTRGQQATLRCSPISGHTSVYWYQQALGLGLQFLLWYDEGEERNRGNFPPRFSGRQFPNYSSELNVNALELEDSALYLCASSLYSAGGQETQYFGPGTRLLVL.

This chain joins TRBV9 and TRBJ1-5; D is uncertain. The length of the CDR3 is 13 residues. Deletions cut 2 bases from V and 1 base from J, with 4 bases between. Germline V gene sequence: CDR1 SGDLS, CDR2 YYNGEE. The CDR3 here is CASSVRSNQPQHF. The CDR3 region has the DNA TGTGCCAGCAGCGTTCGGAGCAATCAGCCCCAGCATTTT.

This clone showed up just a few times. The chain joins TRBV11-3 to TRBJ2-1, with 7 bases aligning to TRBD1. The CDR3 runs 12 residues. V trimming: 4 bases; J trimming: 7 bases; junction bases outside the gene matches: 1. Per germline, CDR1 SGHNT and CDR2 YENEEA. The CDR3 loop reads CASSSQGNEQFF. For the CDR3, the DNA is TGTGCCAGCAGCTCACAGGGGAATGAGCAGTTCTTC. The full variable domain, in which reference TRBV11-3 and TRBJ2-1 provide the parts outside the CDR3, is EAGVVQSPRYKIIEKKQPVAFWCNPISGHNTLYWYLQNLGQGPELLIRYENEEAVDDSQLPKDRFSAERLKGVDSTLKIQPAELGDSAVYLCASSSQGNEQFFGPGTRLTVL.

V usage is TRBV7-3 and J usage is TRBJ2-1, with D perhaps TRBD2 (7 bases). This CDR3 is 18 amino acids long. Trimming stripped 1 base from V and 1 base from J, with 17 bases between. Germline V gene data show CDR1 as SGHTA and CDR2 as FQGTGA. CDR3 nucleotide sequence: TGTGCCAGCAGCTTAATAGGGGGGAGCGGGATTTCCTACAATGAGCAGTTCTTC. Encoded protein: CASSLIGGSGISYNEQFF.

The chain employs TRBV5-5 and TRBJ2-5, with TRBD2 matching over 7 bases. Germline-derived CDR1 and CDR2 are SGHKS and YYEKEE (reference sequence). V was pared by 0 bases and J by 1 base, with 0 bases of the junction left unmatched. This CDR3 contains 14 residues. The CDR3 bases are TGTGCCAGCAGCTTGGCGGGAGGCCAAGAGACCCAGTACTTC. Amino acid sequence: CASSLAGGQETQYF.

V gene TRBV9 combines with J gene TRBJ2-7; possible D gene TRBD2, 6 bases. Between the trimmed V and J ends, which lost 4 bases and 1 base, there was a span of 15 bases. The CDR3 loop spans 15 amino acids. Germline V gives CDR1 SGDLS, CDR2 YYNGEE. The CDR3 loop is CASSLAAGPSYEQYF. DNA of the CDR3: TGTGCCAGCAGCCTGGCGGCGGGACCGTCCTACGAGCAGTACTTC.